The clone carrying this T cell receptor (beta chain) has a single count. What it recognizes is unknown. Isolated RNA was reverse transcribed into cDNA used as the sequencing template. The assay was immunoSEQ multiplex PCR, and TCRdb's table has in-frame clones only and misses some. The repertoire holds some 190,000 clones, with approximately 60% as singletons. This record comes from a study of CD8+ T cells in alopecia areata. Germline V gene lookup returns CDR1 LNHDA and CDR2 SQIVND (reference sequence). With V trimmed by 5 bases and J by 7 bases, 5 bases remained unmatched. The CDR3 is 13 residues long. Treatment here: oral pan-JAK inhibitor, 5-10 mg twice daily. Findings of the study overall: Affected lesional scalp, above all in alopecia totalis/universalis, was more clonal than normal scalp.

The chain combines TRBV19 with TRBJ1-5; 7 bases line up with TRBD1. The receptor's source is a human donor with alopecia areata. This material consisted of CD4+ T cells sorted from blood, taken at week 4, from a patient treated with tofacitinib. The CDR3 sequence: CASSPQGGQPQHF. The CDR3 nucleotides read TGTGCCAGTAGTCCCCAGGGGGGCCAGCCCCAGCATTTT.